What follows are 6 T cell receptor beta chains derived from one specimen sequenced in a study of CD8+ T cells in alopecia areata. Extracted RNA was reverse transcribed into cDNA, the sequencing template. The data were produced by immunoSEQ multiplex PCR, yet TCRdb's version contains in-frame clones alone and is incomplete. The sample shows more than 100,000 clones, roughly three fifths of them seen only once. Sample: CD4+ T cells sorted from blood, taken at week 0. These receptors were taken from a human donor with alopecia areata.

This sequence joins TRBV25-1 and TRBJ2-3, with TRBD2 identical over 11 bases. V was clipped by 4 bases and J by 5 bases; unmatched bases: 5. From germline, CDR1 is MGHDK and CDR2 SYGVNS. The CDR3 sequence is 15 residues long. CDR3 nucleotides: TGTGCCAGCAGTGTACTAGCGGGAGCGCGAGATACGCAGTATTTT. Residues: CASSVLAGARDTQYF.

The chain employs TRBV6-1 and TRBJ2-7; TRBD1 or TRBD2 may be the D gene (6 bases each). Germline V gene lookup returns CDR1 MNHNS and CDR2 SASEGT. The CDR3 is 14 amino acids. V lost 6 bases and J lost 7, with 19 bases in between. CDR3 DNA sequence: TGTGCCAGCAGCTTGGGGGGCGACCTACGGGAGCAGTACTTC. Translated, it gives CASSLGGDLREQYF.

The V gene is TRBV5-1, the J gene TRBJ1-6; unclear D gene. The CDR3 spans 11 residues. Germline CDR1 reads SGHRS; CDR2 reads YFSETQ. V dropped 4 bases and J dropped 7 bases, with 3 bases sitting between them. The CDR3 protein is CASSGNSPLHF. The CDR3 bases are TGCGCCAGCAGCGGGAATTCACCCCTCCACTTT.

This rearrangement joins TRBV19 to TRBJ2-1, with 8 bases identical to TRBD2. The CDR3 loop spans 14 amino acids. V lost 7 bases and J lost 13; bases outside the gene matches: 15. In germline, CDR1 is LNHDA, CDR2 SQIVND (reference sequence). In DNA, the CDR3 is TGTGCCAGTAATTCGGGCGGGGGGCGAGGATCCCAGTTCTTC. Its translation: CASNSGGGRGSQFF. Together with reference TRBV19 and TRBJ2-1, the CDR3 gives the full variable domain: DGGITQSPKYLFRKEGQNVTLSCEQNLNHDAMYWYRQDPGQGLRLIYYSQIVNDFQKGDIAEGYSVSREKKESFPLTVTSAQKNPTAFYLCASNSGGGRGSQFFGPGTRLTVL.

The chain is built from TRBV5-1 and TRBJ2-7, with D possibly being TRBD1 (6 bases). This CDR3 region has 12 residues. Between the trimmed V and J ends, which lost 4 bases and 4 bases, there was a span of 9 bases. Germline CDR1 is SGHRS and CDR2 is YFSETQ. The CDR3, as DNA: TGCGCCAGCAGCGGGACAACTTACGAGCAGTACTTC. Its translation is CASSGTTYEQYF.

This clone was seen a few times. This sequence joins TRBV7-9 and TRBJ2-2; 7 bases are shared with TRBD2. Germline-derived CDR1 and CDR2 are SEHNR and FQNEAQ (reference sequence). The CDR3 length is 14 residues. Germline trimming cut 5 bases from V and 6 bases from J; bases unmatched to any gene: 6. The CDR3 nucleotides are TGTGCCAGCAGCCGGGAGGCCATCTCCGGGGAGCTGTTTTTT. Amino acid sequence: CASSREAISGELFF. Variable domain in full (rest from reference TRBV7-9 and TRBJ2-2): DTGVSQNPRHKITKRGQNVTFRCDPISEHNRLYWYRQTLGQGPEFLTYFQNEAQLEKSRLLSDRFSAERPKGSFSTLEIQRTEQGDSAMYLCASSREAISGELFFGEGSRLTVL.